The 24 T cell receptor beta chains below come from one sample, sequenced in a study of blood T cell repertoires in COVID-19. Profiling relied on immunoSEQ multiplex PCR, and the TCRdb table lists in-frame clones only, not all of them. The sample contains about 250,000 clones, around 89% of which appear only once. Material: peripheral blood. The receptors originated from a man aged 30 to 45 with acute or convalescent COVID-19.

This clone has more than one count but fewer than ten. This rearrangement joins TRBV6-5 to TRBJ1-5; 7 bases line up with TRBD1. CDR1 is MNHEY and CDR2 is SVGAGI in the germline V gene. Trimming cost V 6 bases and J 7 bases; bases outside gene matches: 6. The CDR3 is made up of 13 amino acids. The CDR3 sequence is CASRGDRAQPQHF. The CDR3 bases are TGTGCCAGCAGGGGAGACAGGGCGCAGCCCCAGCATTTT.

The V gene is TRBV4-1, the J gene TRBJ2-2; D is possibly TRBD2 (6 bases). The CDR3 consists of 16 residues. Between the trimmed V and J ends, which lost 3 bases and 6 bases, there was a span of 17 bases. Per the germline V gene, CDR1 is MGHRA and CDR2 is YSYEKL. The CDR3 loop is CASSHRGGGNSGELFF. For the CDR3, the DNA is TGCGCCAGCAGCCATCGTGGGGGAGGAAACTCCGGGGAGCTGTTTTTT.

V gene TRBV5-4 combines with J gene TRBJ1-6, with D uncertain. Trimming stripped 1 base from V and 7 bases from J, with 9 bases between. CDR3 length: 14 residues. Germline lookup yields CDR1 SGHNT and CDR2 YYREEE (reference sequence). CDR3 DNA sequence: TGTGCCAGCAGCTTGACCGGGAACAATTCACCCCTCCACTTT. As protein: CASSLTGNNSPLHF. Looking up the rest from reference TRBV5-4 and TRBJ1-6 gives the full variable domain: ETGVTQSPTHLIKTRGQQVTLRCSSQSGHNTVSWYQQALGQGPQFIFQYYREEENGRGNFPPRFSGLQFPNYSSELNVNALELDDSALYLCASSLTGNNSPLHFGNGTRLTVT.

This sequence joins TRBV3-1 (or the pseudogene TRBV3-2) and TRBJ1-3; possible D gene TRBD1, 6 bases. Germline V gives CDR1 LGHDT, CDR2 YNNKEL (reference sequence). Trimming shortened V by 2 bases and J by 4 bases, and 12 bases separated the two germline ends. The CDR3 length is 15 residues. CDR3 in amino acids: CASSQRTALGNTIYF. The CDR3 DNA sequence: TGTGCCAGCAGCCAACGGACAGCTCTCGGAAACACCATATATTTT.

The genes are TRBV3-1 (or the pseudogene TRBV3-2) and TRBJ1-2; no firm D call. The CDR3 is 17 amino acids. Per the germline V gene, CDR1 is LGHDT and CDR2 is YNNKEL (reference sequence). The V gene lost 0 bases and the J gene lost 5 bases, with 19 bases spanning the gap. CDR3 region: CASSQEGRNELPYGYTF. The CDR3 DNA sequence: TGTGCCAGCAGCCAAGAGGGCAGGAATGAACTCCCGTATGGCTACACCTTC.

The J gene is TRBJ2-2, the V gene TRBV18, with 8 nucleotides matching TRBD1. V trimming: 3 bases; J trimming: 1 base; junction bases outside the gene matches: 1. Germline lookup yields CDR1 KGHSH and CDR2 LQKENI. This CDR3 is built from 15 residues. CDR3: CASSPTGVNTGELFF. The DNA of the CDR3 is TGTGCCAGCTCACCGACAGGGGTGAACACCGGGGAGCTGTTTTTT.

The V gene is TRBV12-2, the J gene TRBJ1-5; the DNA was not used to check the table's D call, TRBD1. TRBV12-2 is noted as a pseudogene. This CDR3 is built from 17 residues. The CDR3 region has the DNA TGTGCAAGTCGCTTAGGACAGGGTCCTAGGCGTGATCAGCCCCAGCATTTT. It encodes CASRLGQGPRRDQPQHF.

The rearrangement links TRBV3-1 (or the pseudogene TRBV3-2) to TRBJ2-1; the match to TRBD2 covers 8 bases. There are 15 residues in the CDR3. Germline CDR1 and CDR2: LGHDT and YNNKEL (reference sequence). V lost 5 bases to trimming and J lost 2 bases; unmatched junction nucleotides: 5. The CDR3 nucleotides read TGTGCCAGCAGCGATAGCGGGGTCCCCTACAATGAGCAGTTCTTC. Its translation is CASSDSGVPYNEQFF.

CDR3 nucleotides: TGTGCCAGCAGTTCACGGTTCCTCTACACTGAAGCTTTCTTT. Its translation is CASSSRFLYTEAFF. The V call is TRBV2, the J call TRBJ1-1; D remains ambiguous. The germline V and J ends were trimmed by 5 bases and 3 bases, with 13 bases remaining between them. The CDR3 is 14 residues long. The germline CDR1 and CDR2 sequences are SNHLY and FYNNEI.

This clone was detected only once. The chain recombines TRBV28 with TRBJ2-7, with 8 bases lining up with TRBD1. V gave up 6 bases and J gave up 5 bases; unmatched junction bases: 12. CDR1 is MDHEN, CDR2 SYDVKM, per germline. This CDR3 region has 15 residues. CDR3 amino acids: CASSPPRDRIHEQYF. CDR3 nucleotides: TGTGCCAGCAGCCCCCCCCGGGACAGGATCCACGAGCAGTACTTC.

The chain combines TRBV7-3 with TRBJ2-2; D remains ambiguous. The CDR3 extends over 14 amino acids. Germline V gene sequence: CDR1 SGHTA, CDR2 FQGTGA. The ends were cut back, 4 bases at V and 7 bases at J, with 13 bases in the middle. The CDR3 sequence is CASSSQLTGGELFF. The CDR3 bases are TGTGCCAGCAGCTCACAATTAACGGGCGGGGAGCTGTTTTTT.

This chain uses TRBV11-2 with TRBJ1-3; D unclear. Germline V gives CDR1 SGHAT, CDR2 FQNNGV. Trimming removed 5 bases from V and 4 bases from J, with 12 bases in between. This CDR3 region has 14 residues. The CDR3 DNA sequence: TGTGCCAGCAGCCCGGATTCGACAGGAAACACCATATATTTT. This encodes CASSPDSTGNTIYF.

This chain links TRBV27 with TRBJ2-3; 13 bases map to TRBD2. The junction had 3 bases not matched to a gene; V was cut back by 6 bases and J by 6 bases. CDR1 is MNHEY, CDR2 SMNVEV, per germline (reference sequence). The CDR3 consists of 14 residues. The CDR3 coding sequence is TGTGCCAGCAGACTAGCGGGGGGGCGGGATACGCAGTATTTT. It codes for CASRLAGGRDTQYF.

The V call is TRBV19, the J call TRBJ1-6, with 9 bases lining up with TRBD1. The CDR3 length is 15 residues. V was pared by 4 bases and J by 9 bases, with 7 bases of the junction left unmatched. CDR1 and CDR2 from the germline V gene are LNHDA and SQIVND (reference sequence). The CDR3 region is CASSTMDRGPSPLHF. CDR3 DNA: TGTGCCAGTAGTACCATGGACAGGGGCCCTTCACCCCTCCACTTT.

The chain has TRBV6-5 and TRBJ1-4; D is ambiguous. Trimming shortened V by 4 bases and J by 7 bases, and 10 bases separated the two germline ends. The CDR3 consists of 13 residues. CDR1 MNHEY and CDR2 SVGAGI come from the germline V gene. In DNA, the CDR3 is TGTGCCAGCAGTTTCCTCGAGGGTGAAAAACTGTTTTTT. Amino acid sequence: CASSFLEGEKLFF.

The CDR3 nucleotides read TGTGCCAGCAGCCATTTATTATCCTATGGCTACACCTTC. Translating it yields CASSHLLSYGYTF. The chain recombines TRBV3-1 (or the pseudogene TRBV3-2) with TRBJ1-2; D is ambiguous. V lost 3 bases and J 4 bases, leaving 9 bases between the germline ends. The CDR3 length is 13 residues. Germline CDR1 LGHDT, CDR2 YNNKEL (reference sequence).

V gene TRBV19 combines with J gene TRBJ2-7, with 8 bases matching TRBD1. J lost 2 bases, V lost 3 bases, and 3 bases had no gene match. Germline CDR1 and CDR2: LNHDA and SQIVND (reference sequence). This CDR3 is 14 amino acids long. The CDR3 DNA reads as TGTGCCAGTAGTATGTCCAGGGGGCCCTACGAGCAGTACTTC. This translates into CASSMSRGPYEQYF.

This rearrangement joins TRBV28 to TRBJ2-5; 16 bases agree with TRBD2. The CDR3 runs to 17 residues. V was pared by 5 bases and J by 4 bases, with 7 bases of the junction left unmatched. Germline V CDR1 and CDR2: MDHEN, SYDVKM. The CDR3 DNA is TGTGCCAGCAGTAGCCCCGGGACTAGCGGGAGGGGAGAGACCCAGTACTTC. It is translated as CASSSPGTSGRGETQYF.

CDR3 sequence: CASSRTGTNQPQHF. The CDR3 coding sequence is TGCGCCAGCAGCCGCACAGGGACCAATCAGCCCCAGCATTTT. This sequence joins TRBV4-1 and TRBJ1-5, with D possibly matching TRBD1 (6 bases). CDR3 length: 14 amino acids. Per the germline V gene, CDR1 is MGHRA and CDR2 is YSYEKL. With 4 bases removed from V and 3 bases from J, the gap between germline ends came to 10 bases.

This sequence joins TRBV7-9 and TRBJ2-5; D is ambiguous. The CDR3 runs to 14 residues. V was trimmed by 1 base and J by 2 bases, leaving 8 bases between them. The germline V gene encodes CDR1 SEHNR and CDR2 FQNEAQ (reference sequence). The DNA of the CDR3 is TGTGCCAGCAGCTTAGTAAACAGACAAGAGACCCAGTACTTC. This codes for CASSLVNRQETQYF. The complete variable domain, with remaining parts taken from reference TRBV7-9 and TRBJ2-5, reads DTGVSQNPRHKITKRGQNVTFRCDPISEHNRLYWYRQTLGQGPEFLTYFQNEAQLEKSRLLSDRFSAERPKGSFSTLEIQRTEQGDSAMYLCASSLVNRQETQYFGPGTRLLVL.

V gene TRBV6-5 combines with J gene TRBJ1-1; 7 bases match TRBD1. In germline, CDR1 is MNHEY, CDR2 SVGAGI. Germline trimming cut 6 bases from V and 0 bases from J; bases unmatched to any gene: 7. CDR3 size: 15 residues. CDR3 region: CASSLQGQMNTEAFF. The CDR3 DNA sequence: TGTGCCAGCAGCCTACAGGGGCAGATGAACACTGAAGCTTTCTTT.

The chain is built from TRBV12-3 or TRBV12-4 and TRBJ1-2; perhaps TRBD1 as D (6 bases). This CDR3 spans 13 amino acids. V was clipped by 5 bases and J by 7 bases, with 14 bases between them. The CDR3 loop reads CASSLEGGSGYTF. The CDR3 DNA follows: TGTGCCAGCAGTCTGGAAGGGGGTAGTGGCTACACCTTC.

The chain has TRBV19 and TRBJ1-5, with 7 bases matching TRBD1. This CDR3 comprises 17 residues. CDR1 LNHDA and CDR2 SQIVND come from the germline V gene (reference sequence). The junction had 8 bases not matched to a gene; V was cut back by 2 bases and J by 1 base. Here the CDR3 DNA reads TGTGCCAGTAGTATATGGAAGGGACAGAAGAGCAATCAGCCCCAGCATTTT. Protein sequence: CASSIWKGQKSNQPQHF.

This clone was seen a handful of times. CDR3 nucleotides: TGTGCCAGCAGCTTCGACGCAGGGTTAGGGGAGCTGTTTTTT. Protein sequence: CASSFDAGLGELFF. This rearrangement joins TRBV11-2 to TRBJ2-2, with a weak D call TRBD1 (5 bases). V was shortened by 3 bases and J by 8 bases, with 13 bases between the two germline ends. This CDR3 has 14 residues. Looked up from germline, CDR1 is SGHAT and CDR2 is FQNNGV.